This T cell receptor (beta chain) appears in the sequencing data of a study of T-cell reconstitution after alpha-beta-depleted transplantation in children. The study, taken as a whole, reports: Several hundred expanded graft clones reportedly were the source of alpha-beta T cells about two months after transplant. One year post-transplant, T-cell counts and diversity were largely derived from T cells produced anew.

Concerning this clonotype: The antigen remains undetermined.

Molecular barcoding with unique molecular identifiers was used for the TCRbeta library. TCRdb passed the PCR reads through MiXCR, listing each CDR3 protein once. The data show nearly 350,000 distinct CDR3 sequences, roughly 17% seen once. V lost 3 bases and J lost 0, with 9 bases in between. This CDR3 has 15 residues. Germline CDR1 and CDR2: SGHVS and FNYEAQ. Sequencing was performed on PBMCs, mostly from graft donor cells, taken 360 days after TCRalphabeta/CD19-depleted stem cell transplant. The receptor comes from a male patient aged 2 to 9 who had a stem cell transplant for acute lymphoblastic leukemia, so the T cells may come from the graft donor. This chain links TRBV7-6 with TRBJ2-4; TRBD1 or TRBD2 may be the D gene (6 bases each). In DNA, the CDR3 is TGTGCCAGCAGCTTCGGGGGCTCAGCCAAAAACATTCAGTACTTC. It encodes CASSFGGSAKNIQYF.